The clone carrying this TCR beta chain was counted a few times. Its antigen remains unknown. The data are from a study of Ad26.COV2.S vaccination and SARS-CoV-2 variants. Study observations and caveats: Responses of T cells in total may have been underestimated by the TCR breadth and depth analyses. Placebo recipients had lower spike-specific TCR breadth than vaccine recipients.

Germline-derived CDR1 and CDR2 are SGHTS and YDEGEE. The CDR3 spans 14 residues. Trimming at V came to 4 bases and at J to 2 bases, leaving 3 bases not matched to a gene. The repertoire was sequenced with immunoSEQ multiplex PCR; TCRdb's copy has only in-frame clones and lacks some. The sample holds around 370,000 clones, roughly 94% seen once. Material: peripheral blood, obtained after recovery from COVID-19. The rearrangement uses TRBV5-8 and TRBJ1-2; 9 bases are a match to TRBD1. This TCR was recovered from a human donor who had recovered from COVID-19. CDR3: CASSTGQGNYGYTF. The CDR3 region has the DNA TGTGCCAGCAGCACGGGACAGGGAAACTATGGCTACACCTTC.